Below, 32 T cell receptor beta chains from the same sample are listed, as sequenced in a study of T cells after yellow fever vaccination. TCRdb recomputed calls from the 5' RACE reads with MiXCR, one row per CDR3 protein. The sample lists about 340,000 distinct CDR3 sequences; roughly 4% were seen once. The sample here was PBMCs, taken 5 days after the yellow fever booster vaccination. All receptors derive from a man younger than 30 who received the YFV17D yellow fever vaccine.

This clonotype was counted many times. CDR3 protein: CASSFSGGLTGELFF. In nucleotides, the CDR3 is TGTGCCAGCAGCTTCAGCGGGGGATTGACCGGGGAGCTGTTTTTT. This rearrangement joins TRBV7-3 to TRBJ2-2; 8 nucleotides line up with TRBD2. This CDR3 is built from 15 residues. With V trimmed by 3 bases and J by 5 bases, 5 bases remained unmatched. Germline lookup yields CDR1 SGHTA and CDR2 FQGTGA.

In its sample, this clonotype was seen a few times. The J gene is TRBJ1-4, the V gene TRBV4-2; no definite D call. The V gene lost 4 bases and the J gene lost 11 bases, with 17 bases spanning the gap. Germline V gene sequence: CDR1 LGHNA, CDR2 YNFKEQ. The CDR3 sequence is 14 residues long. The CDR3 DNA follows: TGTGCCAGCAGCCTTGGTGGGATGGGATTTAAACTGTTTTTT. This gives the protein CASSLGGMGFKLFF.

This clonotype was counted at least ten times. The V call is TRBV20-1, the J call TRBJ2-5, with D unclear. V was trimmed by 6 bases and J by 2 bases, leaving 13 bases between them. Germline V gene sequence: CDR1 DFQATT, CDR2 SNEGSKA (reference sequence). The length of the CDR3 is 13 residues. In nucleotides, the CDR3 is TGCAGTGCCCGTGGCCACCTACAAGAGACCCAGTACTTC. Residues: CSARGHLQETQYF.

The V gene is TRBV5-4, the J gene TRBJ1-2; unclear D gene. The V gene's germline CDR1 is SGHNT and CDR2 YYREEE (reference sequence). The CDR3 loop spans 12 amino acids. Trimming took off 6 bases at V and 8 bases at J, with 14 bases between the two ends. The CDR3 bases are TGTGCCAGCACCGTCCCGGCGGAGGGCTACACCTTC. It is translated as CASTVPAEGYTF.

The V and J genes are TRBV6-6 and TRBJ1-2; no reliable D call. The germline V gene encodes CDR1 MNHNY and CDR2 SVGAGI (reference sequence). The CDR3 is made up of 13 amino acids. V was clipped by 0 bases and J by 6 bases, with 8 bases between them. CDR3 sequence: CASSYSLGNGYTF. The CDR3 DNA is TGTGCCAGCAGTTACTCGTTGGGGAATGGCTACACCTTC.

This clonotype appeared a few times. The J gene is TRBJ1-4, the V gene TRBV6-1; possible D gene TRBD1, 6 bases. Trimming left V 0 bases short and J 8 bases short, with 13 bases between. CDR1 and CDR2 from the germline V gene are MNHNS and SASEGT. CDR3 length: 15 amino acids. The CDR3 sequence is CASSEARGGIEKLFF. DNA of the CDR3: TGTGCCAGCAGTGAAGCGCGAGGGGGTATAGAAAAACTGTTTTTT.

Ten or more counts support this clonotype. This sequence joins TRBV10-2 and TRBJ2-1; D not resolved. V lost 4 bases and J lost 9, with 10 bases in between. CDR3 length equals 12 residues. The germline V gene encodes CDR1 WSHSY and CDR2 SAAADI. The CDR3 DNA reads TGCGCCAGCAGTGCTGGTTATGTTGAGCAGTTCTTC. Its translation is CASSAGYVEQFF.

This clonotype was counted ten times or more. V gene TRBV5-1 combines with J gene TRBJ1-1, with 7 bases fitting TRBD1. Per germline, CDR1 SGHRS and CDR2 YFSETQ. The CDR3 is made up of 14 amino acids. The J segment lost 4 bases and the V segment lost 4 bases, leaving 7 bases of the junction unmatched. The DNA for the CDR3 is TGCGCCAGCAGCCAGGGGGTCGGGCCCACTGAAGCTTTCTTT. Its translation is CASSQGVGPTEAFF.

This clonotype was seen a handful of times. This chain joins TRBV6-2 or TRBV6-3 and TRBJ2-7; D is perhaps TRBD1 (6 bases). Germline values: CDR1 MNHEY, CDR2 SVGEGT. There are 14 residues in the CDR3. V dropped 6 bases and J dropped 6 bases, with 18 bases sitting between them. The CDR3, as DNA: TGTGCCAGCAGCTCTCCGGGACACTGGACCGAGCAGTACGTC. Its protein product is CASSSPGHWTEQYV.

The table lists this clonotype with a few counts. The V call is TRBV3-1, the J call TRBJ2-4; D is perhaps TRBD1 (5 bases). The CDR3 has 14 residues. CDR1 is LGHDT and CDR2 is YNNKEL in the germline V gene (reference sequence). V was shortened by 0 bases and J by 5 bases, with 8 bases between the two germline ends. The CDR3 region is CASSQEGLQNIQYF. The CDR3, as DNA: TGTGCCAGCAGCCAAGAGGGGCTACAAAACATTCAGTACTTC.

There are a few counts of this clonotype. The chain carries TRBV19 and TRBJ2-1; D tentatively fits TRBD1 or TRBD2 (5 bases each). The germline V gene has CDR1 LNHDA and CDR2 SQIVND (reference sequence). There are 14 residues in the CDR3. Trimming removed 5 bases at V and 0 bases at J, with 8 bases between. CDR3 in DNA: TGTGCCAGTAGTGGGACGGCCTCCTACAATGAGCAGTTCTTC. This codes for CASSGTASYNEQFF.

This chain joins TRBV24-1 and TRBJ1-5; possible D gene TRBD1, 5 bases. Germline V CDR1 and CDR2: KGHDR, SFDVKD. Trimming stripped 7 bases from V and 11 bases from J, with 8 bases between. CDR3 length: 10 residues. The CDR3 DNA reads TGTGCCACCAGCCTGGGGGCCCAGCATTTT. Amino acid sequence: CATSLGAQHF.

This clonotype was observed at least ten times. The chain carries TRBV9 and TRBJ2-1, with 10 bases matching TRBD2. V was pared by 3 bases and J by 4 bases, with 4 bases of the junction left unmatched. Germline-derived CDR1 and CDR2 are SGDLS and YYNGEE. This CDR3 spans 15 amino acids. In nucleotides, the CDR3 is TGTGCCAGCAGCGGAGGACTAGCGGTATACAATGAGCAGTTCTTC. Translating gives CASSGGLAVYNEQFF.

This clonotype was seen a few times. The chain uses TRBV15 and TRBJ2-5; no definite D call. This CDR3 is built from 14 residues. Germline V gene sequence: CDR1 LNHNV, CDR2 YYDKDF (reference sequence). The V end was cut by 1 base, the J end by 0 bases, with 6 bases between. CDR3 coding DNA: TGTGCCACCAGCAGAGTCGGACACCAAGAGACCCAGTACTTC. Its protein is CATSRVGHQETQYF.

V usage is TRBV4-3 and J usage is TRBJ2-1; 7 bases agree with TRBD2. Germline V CDR1 and CDR2: LGHNA, YSLEER. V lost 4 bases and J lost 7; bases outside the gene matches: 22. This CDR3 region has 19 residues. Here the CDR3 DNA reads TGCGCCAGCAGCCCCACCGTGGGGGGGACCAAGCGGGGCCTAAATGAGCAGTTCTTC. This sequence encodes CASSPTVGGTKRGLNEQFF.

This chain links TRBV20-1 with TRBJ1-6; no definite D call. Germline assignment: CDR1 DFQATT and CDR2 SNEGSKA (reference sequence). The CDR3 loop spans 13 amino acids. V shed 5 bases and J shed 6 bases, with 11 bases lying between them. CDR3 DNA: TGCAGTGCTTCGGACGGACGTAATTCACCCCTCCACTTT. Its protein is CSASDGRNSPLHF.

This clonotype was found many times. This chain joins TRBV19 and TRBJ2-2; weak D call: TRBD1 (5 bases). This CDR3 is built from 14 residues. V dropped 6 bases and J dropped 7 bases, with 15 bases sitting between them. Germline values: CDR1 LNHDA, CDR2 SQIVND (reference sequence). CDR3 amino acids: CASRYRYPDGELFF. CDR3 coding DNA: TGTGCCAGTAGATACAGGTATCCCGACGGGGAGCTGTTTTTT.

This clonotype was seen a few times. The chain carries TRBV3-1 and TRBJ1-1, with D uncertain. Between the trimmed V and J ends, which lost 2 bases and 4 bases, there was a span of 8 bases. The CDR3 runs 13 residues. CDR1 is LGHDT and CDR2 is YNNKEL in the germline V gene (reference sequence). CDR3 nucleotides: TGTGCCAGCAGCCAATCCGTCTCCACTGAAGCTTTCTTT. This codes for CASSQSVSTEAFF.

This clonotype was counted between two and nine times. The V and J genes are TRBV10-3 and TRBJ1-2; no reliable D call. Germline-derived CDR1 and CDR2 are ENHRY and SYGVKD. Trimming took off 4 bases at V and 1 base at J, with 4 bases between the two ends. The CDR3 has 12 amino acids. The CDR3 DNA sequence: TGTGCCATCAGTGCAGATAACTATGGCTACACCTTC. Its translation is CAISADNYGYTF.

The chain couples TRBV4-1 to TRBJ2-3; TRBD2 aligns across 11 bases. Germline lookup yields CDR1 MGHRA and CDR2 YSYEKL. The V gene end was trimmed by 4 bases and the J gene end by 0 bases; junction bases not matched to a gene: 12. This CDR3 has 19 residues. The CDR3 sequence is CASSPRGTSGSPSTDTQYF. In nucleotides, the CDR3 is TGCGCCAGCAGCCCAAGAGGGACTAGCGGTTCTCCTAGCACAGATACGCAGTATTTT.

V is TRBV5-1 and J is TRBJ2-7; D is undetermined. The CDR3 contains 15 residues. Germline-derived CDR1 and CDR2 are SGHRS and YFSETQ. V lost 4 bases, J lost 6 bases, and 20 bases lay in between. DNA of the CDR3: TGCGCCAGCAGCCGTCGAGACCCCGAACGGTCCGAGCAGTACTTC. Translating gives CASSRRDPERSEQYF.

This clonotype came up many times. This chain links TRBV29-1 with TRBJ2-5; D unclear. The germline gives CDR1 SQVTM, CDR2 ANQGSEA. V was clipped by 6 bases and J by 4 bases, with 15 bases between them. The CDR3 sequence is 13 residues long. Here the CDR3 DNA reads TGCAGCGTGACCACCCGATTCCTAGAGACCCAGTACTTC. It translates to CSVTTRFLETQYF.

This clonotype occurred a few times. J is TRBJ1-6 and V is TRBV4-3, with D unclear. V lost 0 bases and J 9 bases, leaving 9 bases between the germline ends. The V gene's germline CDR1 is LGHNA and CDR2 YSLEER. This CDR3 is 14 amino acids long. For the CDR3, the DNA is TGCGCCAGCAGCCAAGAAGGGTGGGGTTCACCCCTCCACTTT. The encoded protein is CASSQEGWGSPLHF.

This clonotype has a handful of counts. The chain employs TRBV12-3 or TRBV12-4 and TRBJ1-5, with a possible D match to TRBD1 (6 bases). This CDR3 has 15 residues. V was cut by 3 bases and J by 6 bases, with 15 bases left in between. CDR3: CASSLGGLRIQPQHF. The DNA of the CDR3 is TGTGCCAGCAGTTTGGGGGGGCTTAGGATTCAGCCCCAGCATTTT.

This sequence joins TRBV5-1 and TRBJ1-5; D might be TRBD1 (5 bases). This CDR3 is built from 16 residues. Germline loops: CDR1 SGHRS, CDR2 YFSETQ. Between the trimmed V and J ends, which lost 0 bases and 4 bases, there was a span of 14 bases. The CDR3 here is CASSLGTGRTNQPQHF. Here the CDR3 DNA reads TGCGCCAGCAGCTTGGGGACGGGACGGACGAATCAGCCCCAGCATTTT.

This clonotype has more than one count but fewer than ten. The chain joins TRBV12-3 or TRBV12-4 to TRBJ2-7, with 7 positions matching TRBD2. CDR3 size: 15 residues. With V trimmed by 0 bases and J by 2 bases, 4 bases remained unmatched. The chain's CDR3 is CASSLARRGAYEQYF. The CDR3 DNA reads TGTGCCAGCAGTTTAGCTCGACGGGGGGCCTACGAGCAGTACTTC.

The chain has TRBV7-8 and TRBJ1-2; D unresolved. Trimming took 5 bases from V and 6 from J, leaving 19 bases between them. The germline V gene has CDR1 SGHVS and CDR2 FQNEAQ. The length of the CDR3 is 15 residues. The CDR3 loop is CASSPFLRTTDGYTF. CDR3 nucleotide sequence: TGTGCCAGCAGCCCCTTTTTGCGAACTACGGATGGCTACACCTTC.

This clonotype was counted many times. The rearrangement joins TRBV4-1 to TRBJ1-1; the D gene is possibly TRBD1 (6 bases). This CDR3 region has 14 residues. Germline V gene sequence: CDR1 MGHRA, CDR2 YSYEKL. Trimming stripped 4 bases from V and 1 base from J, with 10 bases between. The CDR3 DNA sequence: TGCGCCAGCAGCCTACAGGGTCGGAACACTGAAGCTTTCTTT. Amino acid sequence: CASSLQGRNTEAFF.

This chain uses TRBV9 with TRBJ1-1, with D uncertain. Germline lookup yields CDR1 SGDLS and CDR2 YYNGEE. The V end lost 1 base, the J end lost 2 bases, and 9 bases lay between the germline ends. The CDR3 totals 14 residues. CDR3 amino acids: CASSVNVRNTEAFF. The DNA of the CDR3 is TGTGCCAGCAGCGTAAACGTCCGAAACACTGAAGCTTTCTTT.

The V gene is TRBV28, the J gene TRBJ2-5; 7 bases line up with TRBD2. The J segment lost 5 bases and the V segment lost 3 bases, leaving 9 bases of the junction unmatched. This CDR3 contains 15 residues. The germline V gene encodes CDR1 MDHEN and CDR2 SYDVKM. The CDR3 loop reads CASSFSPGGDETQYF. The CDR3 DNA follows: TGTGCCAGCAGTTTTTCTCCGGGAGGAGACGAGACCCAGTACTTC. The full variable domain, completed using reference TRBV28 and TRBJ2-5, is DVKVTQSSRYLVKRTGEKVFLECVQDMDHENMFWYRQDPGLGLRLIYFSYDVKMKEKGDIPEGYSVSREKKERFSLILESASTNQTSMYLCASSFSPGGDETQYFGPGTRLLVL.

This clonotype was counted at least ten times. The chain carries TRBV7-9 and TRBJ2-2, with D unclear. This CDR3 has 12 residues. Trimming shortened V by 4 bases and J by 6 bases, and 6 bases separated the two germline ends. Per germline, CDR1 SEHNR and CDR2 FQNEAQ (reference sequence). CDR3 DNA: TGTGCCAGCAGCTCCGCCCCCGGGGAGCTGTTTTTT. Translation gives CASSSAPGELFF. Complete variable domain (other parts from reference TRBV7-9 and TRBJ2-2): DTGVSQNPRHKITKRGQNVTFRCDPISEHNRLYWYRQTLGQGPEFLTYFQNEAQLEKSRLLSDRFSAERPKGSFSTLEIQRTEQGDSAMYLCASSSAPGELFFGEGSRLTVL.

This clonotype was counted ten times or more. The rearrangement links TRBV5-1 to TRBJ1-1; 9 nucleotides agree with TRBD1. The CDR3 runs to 16 residues. From germline, CDR1 is SGHRS and CDR2 YFSETQ. V dropped 4 bases and J dropped 0; count of bases not matched to a gene: 7. The CDR3 loop is CASSARQGGMNTEAFF. CDR3 DNA: TGCGCCAGCAGCGCTCGACAGGGGGGGATGAACACTGAAGCTTTCTTT.